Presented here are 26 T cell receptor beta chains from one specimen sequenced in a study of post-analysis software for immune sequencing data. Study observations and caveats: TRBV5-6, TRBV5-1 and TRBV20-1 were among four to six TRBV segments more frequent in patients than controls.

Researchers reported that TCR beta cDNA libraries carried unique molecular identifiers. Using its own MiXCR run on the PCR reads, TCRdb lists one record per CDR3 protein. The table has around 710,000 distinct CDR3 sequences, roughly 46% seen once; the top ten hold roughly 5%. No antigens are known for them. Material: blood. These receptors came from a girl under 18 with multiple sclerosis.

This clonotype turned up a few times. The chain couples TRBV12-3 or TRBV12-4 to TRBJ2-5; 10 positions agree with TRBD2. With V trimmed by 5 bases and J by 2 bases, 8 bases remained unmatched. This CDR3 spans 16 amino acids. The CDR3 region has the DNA TGTGCCAGCAGTCCAGAAGCGGGAGGGGGACAAGAGACCCAGTACTTC. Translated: CASSPEAGGGQETQYF.

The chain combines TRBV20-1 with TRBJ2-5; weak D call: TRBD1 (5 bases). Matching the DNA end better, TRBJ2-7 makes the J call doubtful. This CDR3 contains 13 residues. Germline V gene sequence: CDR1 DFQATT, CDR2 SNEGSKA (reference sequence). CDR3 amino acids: CSARYPGNYEQYF. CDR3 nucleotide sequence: TGCAGTGCTAGGTACCCAGGGAACTACGAGCAGTACTTC.

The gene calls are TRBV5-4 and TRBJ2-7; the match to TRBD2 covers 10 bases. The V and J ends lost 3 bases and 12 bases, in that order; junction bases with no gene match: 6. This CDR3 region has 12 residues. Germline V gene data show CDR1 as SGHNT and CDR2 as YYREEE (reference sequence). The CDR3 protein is CASSSSGRVSYF. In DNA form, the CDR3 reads TGTGCCAGCAGCTCCAGCGGGAGGGTTTCGTACTTC.

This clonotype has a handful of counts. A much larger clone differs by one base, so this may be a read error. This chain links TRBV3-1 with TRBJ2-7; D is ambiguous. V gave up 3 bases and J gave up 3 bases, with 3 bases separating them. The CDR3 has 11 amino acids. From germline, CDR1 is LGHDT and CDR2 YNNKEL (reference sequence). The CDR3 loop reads CASSHDYEQYF. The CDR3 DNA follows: TGTGCCAGCAGCCATGACTACGAGCAGTACTTC.

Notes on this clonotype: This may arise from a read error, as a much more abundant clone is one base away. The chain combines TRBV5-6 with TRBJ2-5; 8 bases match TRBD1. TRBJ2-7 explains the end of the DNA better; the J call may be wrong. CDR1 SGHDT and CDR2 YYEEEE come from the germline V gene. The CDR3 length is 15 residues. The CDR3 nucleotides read TGTGCCGGCAGCTTGCCCGGGACAGGTTCCTCCGAGCAGTACTTC. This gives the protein CAGSLPGTGSSEQYF.

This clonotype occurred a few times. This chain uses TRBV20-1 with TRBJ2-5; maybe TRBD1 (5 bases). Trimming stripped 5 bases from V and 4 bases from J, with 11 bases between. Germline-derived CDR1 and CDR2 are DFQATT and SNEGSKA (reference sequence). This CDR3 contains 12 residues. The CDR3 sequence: CSAPGLGETQYF. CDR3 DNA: TGCAGTGCTCCAGGGTTAGGAGAGACCCAGTACTTC.

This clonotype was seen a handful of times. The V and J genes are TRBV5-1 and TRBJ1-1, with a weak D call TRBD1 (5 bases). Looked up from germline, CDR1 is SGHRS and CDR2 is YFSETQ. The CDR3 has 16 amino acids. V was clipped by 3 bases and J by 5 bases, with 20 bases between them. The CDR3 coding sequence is TGCGCCAGCAGCTCTAGGTCTGGGACGGCAGGGACTGAAGCTTTCTTT. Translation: CASSSRSGTAGTEAFF. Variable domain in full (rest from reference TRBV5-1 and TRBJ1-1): KAGVTQTPRYLIKTRGQQVTLSCSPISGHRSVSWYQQTPGQGLQFLFEYFSETQRNKGNFPGRFSGRQFSNSRSEMNVSTLELGDSALYLCASSSRSGTAGTEAFFGQGTRLTVV.

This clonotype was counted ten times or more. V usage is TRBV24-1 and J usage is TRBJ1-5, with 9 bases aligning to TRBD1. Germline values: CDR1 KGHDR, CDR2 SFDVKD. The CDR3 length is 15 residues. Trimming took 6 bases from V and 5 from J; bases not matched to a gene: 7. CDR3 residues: CATSPGQGVYQPQHF. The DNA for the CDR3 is TGTGCCACCAGTCCGGGACAGGGAGTATATCAGCCCCAGCATTTT.

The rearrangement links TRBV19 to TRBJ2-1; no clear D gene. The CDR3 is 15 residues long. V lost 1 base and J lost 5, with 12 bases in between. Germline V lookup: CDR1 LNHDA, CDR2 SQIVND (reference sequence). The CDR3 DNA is TGTGCCAGTAGTATAGTGGCCGCGGCTGACAATGAGCAGTTCTTC. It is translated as CASSIVAAADNEQFF. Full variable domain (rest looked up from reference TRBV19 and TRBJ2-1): DGGITQSPKYLFRKEGQNVTLSCEQNLNHDAMYWYRQDPGQGLRLIYYSQIVNDFQKGDIAEGYSVSREKKESFPLTVTSAQKNPTAFYLCASSIVAAADNEQFFGPGTRLTVL.

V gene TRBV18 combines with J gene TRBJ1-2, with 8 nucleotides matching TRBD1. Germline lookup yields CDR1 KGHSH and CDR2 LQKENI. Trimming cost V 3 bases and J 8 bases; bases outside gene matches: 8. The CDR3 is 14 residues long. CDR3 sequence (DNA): TGTGCCAGCTCACCCGTCTCGGGACAGGAAGGCTACACCTTC. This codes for CASSPVSGQEGYTF.

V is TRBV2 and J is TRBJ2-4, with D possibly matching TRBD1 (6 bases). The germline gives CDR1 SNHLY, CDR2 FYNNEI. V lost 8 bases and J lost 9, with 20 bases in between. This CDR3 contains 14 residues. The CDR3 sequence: CASLARTANSIQYF. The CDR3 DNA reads TGTGCCAGCTTAGCCAGGACAGCCAATTCCATTCAGTACTTC.

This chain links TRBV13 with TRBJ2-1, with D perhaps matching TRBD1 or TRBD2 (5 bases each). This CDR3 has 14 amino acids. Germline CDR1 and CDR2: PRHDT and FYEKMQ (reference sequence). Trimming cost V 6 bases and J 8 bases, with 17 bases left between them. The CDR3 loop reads CASRNRGTGHEQFF. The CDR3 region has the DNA TGTGCCAGCAGAAATCGAGGGACCGGACATGAGCAGTTCTTC.

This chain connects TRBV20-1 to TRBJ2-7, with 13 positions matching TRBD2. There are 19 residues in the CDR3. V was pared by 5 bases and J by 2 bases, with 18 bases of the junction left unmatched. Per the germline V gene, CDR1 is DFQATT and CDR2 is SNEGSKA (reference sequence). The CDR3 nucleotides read TGCAGTGCTCTAGTCCCCATCGGAGGACTAGCGGGAGATCCCTACGAGCAGTACTTC. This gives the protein CSALVPIGGLAGDPYEQYF.

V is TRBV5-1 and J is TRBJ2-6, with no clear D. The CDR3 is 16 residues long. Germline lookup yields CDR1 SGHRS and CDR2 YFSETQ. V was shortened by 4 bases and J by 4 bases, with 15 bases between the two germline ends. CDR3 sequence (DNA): TGCGCCAGCAGCACGGAACAAACCGAGGGGGCCAACGTCCTGACTTTC. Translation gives CASSTEQTEGANVLTF.

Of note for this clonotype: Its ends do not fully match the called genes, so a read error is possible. Here the CDR3 reads CASGLGSGGAYEQYF. In DNA form, the CDR3 reads TGTGCCAGCGGCTTAGGGTCTGGGGGAGCCTACGAGCAGTACTTC. The rearrangement uses TRBV11-2 and TRBJ2-5; tentatively, D is TRBD1 or TRBD2 (5 bases each). The J call may not be correct, given that the DNA end is closer to TRBJ2-7. This CDR3 has 15 residues. Germline CDR1 and CDR2: SGHAT and FQNNGV.

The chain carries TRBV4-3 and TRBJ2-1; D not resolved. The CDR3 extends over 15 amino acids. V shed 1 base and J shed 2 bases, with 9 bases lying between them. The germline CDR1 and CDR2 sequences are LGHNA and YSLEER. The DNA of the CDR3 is TGCGCCAGCAGCCAAGTGTTAAACGCCTACAATGAGCAGTTCTTC. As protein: CASSQVLNAYNEQFF.

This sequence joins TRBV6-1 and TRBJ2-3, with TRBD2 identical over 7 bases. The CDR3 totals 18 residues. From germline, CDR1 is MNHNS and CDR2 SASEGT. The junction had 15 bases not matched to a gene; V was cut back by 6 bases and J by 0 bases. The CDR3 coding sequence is TGTGCCAGCAGCCTTCAAACTGGACGAGCGGGAAGCACAGATACGCAGTATTTT. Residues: CASSLQTGRAGSTDTQYF.

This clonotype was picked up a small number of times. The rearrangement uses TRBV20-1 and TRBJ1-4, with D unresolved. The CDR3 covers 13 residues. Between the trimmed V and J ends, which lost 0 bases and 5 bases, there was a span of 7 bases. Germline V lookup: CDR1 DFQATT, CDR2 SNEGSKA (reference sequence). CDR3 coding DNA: TGCAGTGCTAGAGATCACGTAAATGAAAAACTGTTTTTT. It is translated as CSARDHVNEKLFF.

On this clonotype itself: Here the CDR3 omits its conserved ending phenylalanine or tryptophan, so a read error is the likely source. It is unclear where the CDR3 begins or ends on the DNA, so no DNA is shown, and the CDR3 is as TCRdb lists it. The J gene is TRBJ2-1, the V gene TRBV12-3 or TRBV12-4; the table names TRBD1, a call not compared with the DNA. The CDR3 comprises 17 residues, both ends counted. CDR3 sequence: CASRPTGTGVYGYTFGS.

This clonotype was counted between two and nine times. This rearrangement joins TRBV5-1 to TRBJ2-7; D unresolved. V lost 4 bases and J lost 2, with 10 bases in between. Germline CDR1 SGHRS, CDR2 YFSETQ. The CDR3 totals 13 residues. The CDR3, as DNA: TGCGCCAGCAGCCCCGAGCTCCCCTACGAGCAGTACTTC. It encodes CASSPELPYEQYF.

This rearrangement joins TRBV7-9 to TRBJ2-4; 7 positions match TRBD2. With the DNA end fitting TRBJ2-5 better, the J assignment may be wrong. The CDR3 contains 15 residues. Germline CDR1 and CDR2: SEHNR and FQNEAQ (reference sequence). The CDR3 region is CASSSPVGGTETQYF. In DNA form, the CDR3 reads TGTGCCAGCAGCTCACCAGTCGGGGGGACCGAGACCCAGTACTTC.

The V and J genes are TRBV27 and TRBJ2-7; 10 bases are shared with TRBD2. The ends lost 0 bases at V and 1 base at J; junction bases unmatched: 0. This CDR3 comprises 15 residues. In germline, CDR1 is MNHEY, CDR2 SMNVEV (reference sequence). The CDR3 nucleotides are TGTGCCAGCAGTTTATCTAGCGGGAGGTCCTACGAGCAGTACTTC. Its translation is CASSLSSGRSYEQYF.

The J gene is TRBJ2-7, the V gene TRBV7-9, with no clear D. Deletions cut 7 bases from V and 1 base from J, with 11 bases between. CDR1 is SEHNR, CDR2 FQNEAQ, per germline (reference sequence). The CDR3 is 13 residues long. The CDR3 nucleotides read TGTGCCAGCAACGAGGCCCCGTCCTACGAGCAGTACTTC. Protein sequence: CASNEAPSYEQYF.

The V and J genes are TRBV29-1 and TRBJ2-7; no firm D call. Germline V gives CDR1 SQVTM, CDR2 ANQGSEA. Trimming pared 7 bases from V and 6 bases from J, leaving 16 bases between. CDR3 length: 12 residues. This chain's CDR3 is CSALALGGEQYF. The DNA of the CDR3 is TGCAGCGCCCTCGCCCTGGGCGGCGAGCAGTACTTC.

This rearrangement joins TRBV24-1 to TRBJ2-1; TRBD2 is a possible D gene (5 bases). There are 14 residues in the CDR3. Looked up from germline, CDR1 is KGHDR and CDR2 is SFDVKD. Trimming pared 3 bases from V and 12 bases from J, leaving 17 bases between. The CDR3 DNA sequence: TGTGCCACCAGTGATACCCTAACGAGGGAGAGGCAGTTCTTC. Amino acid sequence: CATSDTLTRERQFF.

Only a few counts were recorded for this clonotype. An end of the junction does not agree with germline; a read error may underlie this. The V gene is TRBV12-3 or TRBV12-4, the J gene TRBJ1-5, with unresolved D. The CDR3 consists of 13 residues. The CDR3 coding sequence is TGTGCCAACAGTTTAGTGTCTAGTCAGCCCCAGCATTTT. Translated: CANSLVSSQPQHF.